This T cell receptor (beta chain) stems from a study of OX40 agonist ivuxolimab in advanced cancers. About the full investigation: Ivuxolimab, which targeted the costimulatory receptor OX40 (CD134), was an agonistic, fully human IgG2 monoclonal antibody. The dose-escalation cohort was about 83% male with a mean age of approximately 60 years, ranging from about 20 to 80. Of the 50 to 55 patients in dose escalation, around 19 had hepatocellular carcinoma, about 15 had melanoma, 9 had renal cell carcinoma and 9 had head and neck cancer. Patients were allowed to have had prior anti-PD-1, anti-PD-L1 or anti-CTLA-4 therapy, and 30% to 40% of the dose-escalation patients had been treated with checkpoint inhibitors. Peripheral TCRbeta sequencing was intended to test whether TCR sequence diversity was altered and clonal T-cell expansion was caused by ivuxolimab. The paper reports the monotherapy dose-escalation portion (N of about 50 patients) of the phase I ivuxolimab trial. Intravenous ivuxolimab was administered to patients every 2 weeks at six dose levels: 0.01, 0.1, 0.3, 1.5, 3 and 10 mg/kg. Partial responses were achieved by three dose-escalation patients, of whom one had hepatocellular carcinoma and two had cutaneous melanoma. Overall study outcomes, separate from this receptor: At doses from 0.1 to 3.0 mg/kg, clonal expansion was seen in both CD4+ and CD8+ blood T cells between baseline and week 6. Low levels of normalized T-cell clonal expansion were also seen in some nonresponding patients. Which antigens the clonally expanded peripheral T cells were specific for was not determined. In partial responders in the 0.1-3.0 mg/kg groups, normalized peripheral clonal expansion was found to be among the lowest, especially among CD8+ T cells. After ivuxolimab, expanded clones were on average more numerous among CD8+ T cells than among CD4+ T cells.

Comment on this clone: Its antigen remains undetermined. Base qualities are not recorded, but no much larger clone differs from it by a single base.

Patients with autoimmune disease history or receiving systemic immunosuppression were excluded from the trial. Peripheral blood for TCR sequencing was collected from all dose cohorts at baseline, on cycle 4 day 1, and on cycle 7 day 1. The samples were taken from a phase I, first-in-human, multicenter, open-label dose-escalation trial of ivuxolimab. Adults with locally advanced or metastatic head and neck squamous cell, hepatocellular, melanoma or renal cell carcinoma were enrolled in the trial. Before TCR sequencing, CD4+ T cells and CD8+ T cells from peripheral blood were sorted into separate populations. Genomic DNA was isolated from the sorted cells so that the TCRbeta CDR3 region could be sequenced. The immunoSEQ Assay was used to sequence the TCRbeta CDR3 regions. Entries here come from immuneACCESS through TCRdb and include only in-frame sequences with V and J called. Some clones fail to appear in such tables; in the studies checked, an unresolved V gene covers under half of the shortfall, and the cause of the remainder is unknown. The sample table records some 62,000 clones; around 93% of these occur just once. The ten biggest clones cover roughly an eighth of the sample.

Deletion took 0 bases off V and 3 bases off J, with a span of 12 bases between the germline ends. The CDR3 has 15 amino acids, counting the end cysteine and phenylalanine. Solely the CDR3 DNA is kept, with 45 bases framed from the first base. CDR1 and CDR2 (SGHNT, YYREEE) derive from the germline V gene (reference sequence). The source was CD4+ or CD8+ T cells sorted from blood, collected in a trial of the OX40 agonist ivuxolimab. This chain is built from TRBV5-4 and TRBJ1-2; no D segment can be confidently identified. This clonotype originated in an adult with an advanced solid tumor such as melanoma, head and neck, liver or kidney cancer. The DNA reads as follows: TGTGCCAGCAGCTTGGTTACGGGAGGTCACTATGGCTACACCTTC. This translates into CASSLVTGGHYGYTF. The full variable domain, completed from the reference TRBV5-4 and TRBJ1-2 proteins outside the CDR3, reads ETGVTQSPTHLIKTRGQQVTLRCSSQSGHNTVSWYQQALGQGPQFIFQYYREEENGRGNFPPRFSGLQFPNYSSELNVNALELDDSALYLCASSLVTGGHYGYTFGSGTRLTVV.